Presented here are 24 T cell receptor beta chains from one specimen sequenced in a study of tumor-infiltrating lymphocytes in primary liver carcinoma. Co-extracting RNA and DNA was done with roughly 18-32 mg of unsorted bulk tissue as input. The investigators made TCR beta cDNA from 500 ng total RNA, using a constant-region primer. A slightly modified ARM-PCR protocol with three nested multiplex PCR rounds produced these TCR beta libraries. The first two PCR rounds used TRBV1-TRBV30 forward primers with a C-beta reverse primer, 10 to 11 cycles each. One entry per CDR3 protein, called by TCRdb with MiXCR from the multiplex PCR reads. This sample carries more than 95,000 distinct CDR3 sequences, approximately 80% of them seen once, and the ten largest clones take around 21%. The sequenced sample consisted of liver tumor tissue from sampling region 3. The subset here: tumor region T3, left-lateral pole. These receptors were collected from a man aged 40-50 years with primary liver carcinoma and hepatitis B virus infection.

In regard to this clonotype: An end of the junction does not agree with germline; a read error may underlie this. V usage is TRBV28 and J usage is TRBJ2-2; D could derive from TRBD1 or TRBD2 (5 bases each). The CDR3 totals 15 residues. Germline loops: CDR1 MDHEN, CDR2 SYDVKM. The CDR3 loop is CASSPAGTDVGELVF. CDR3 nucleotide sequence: TGTGCCAGTAGCCCCGCCGGGACGGACGTTGGGGAGCTGGTTTTT.

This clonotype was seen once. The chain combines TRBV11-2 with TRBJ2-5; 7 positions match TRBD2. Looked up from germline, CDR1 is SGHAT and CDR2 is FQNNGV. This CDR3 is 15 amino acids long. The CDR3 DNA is TGTAACAGCAGCTTACCCGTGCAGGGAGGGGAGACCCAGTACTTC. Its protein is CNSSLPVQGGETQYF.

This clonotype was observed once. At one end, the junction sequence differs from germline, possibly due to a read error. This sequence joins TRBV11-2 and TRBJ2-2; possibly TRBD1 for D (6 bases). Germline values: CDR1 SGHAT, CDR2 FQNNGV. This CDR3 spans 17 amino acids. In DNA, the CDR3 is TGTGCTAGCAGCTTAGATCATCGGCGTAGGGACACCGGGGAGCTGTTATTT. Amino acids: CASSLDHRRRDTGELLF.

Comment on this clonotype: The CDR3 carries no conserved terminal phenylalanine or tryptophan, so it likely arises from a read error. The CDR3 coding sequence is TGTGCCAGCAGCCCTGTCACGGAGACCCAGTACTTA. It translates to CASSPVTETQYL. The chain employs TRBV6-6 and TRBJ2-5; D remains ambiguous. With 6 bases removed from V and 5 bases from J, the gap between germline ends came to 10 bases. Germline V gene data show CDR1 as MNHNY and CDR2 as SVGAGI (reference sequence). This CDR3 contains 12 residues.

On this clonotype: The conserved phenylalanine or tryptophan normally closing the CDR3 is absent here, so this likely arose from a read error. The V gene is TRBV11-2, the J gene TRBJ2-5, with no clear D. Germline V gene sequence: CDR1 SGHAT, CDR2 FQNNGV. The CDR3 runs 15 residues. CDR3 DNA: TGTGCCAGCGGCTTAACCCCCCATGACGGTGAGATCCAGTACTTG. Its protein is CASGLTPHDGEIQYL.

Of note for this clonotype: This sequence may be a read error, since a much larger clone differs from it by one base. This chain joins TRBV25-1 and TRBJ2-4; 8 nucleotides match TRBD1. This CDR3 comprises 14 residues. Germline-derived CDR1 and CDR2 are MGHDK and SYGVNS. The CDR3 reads CASSEGQGTNTQYF. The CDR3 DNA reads TGTGCCAGCAGTGAAGGACAGGGAACAAACACTCAGTACTTC.

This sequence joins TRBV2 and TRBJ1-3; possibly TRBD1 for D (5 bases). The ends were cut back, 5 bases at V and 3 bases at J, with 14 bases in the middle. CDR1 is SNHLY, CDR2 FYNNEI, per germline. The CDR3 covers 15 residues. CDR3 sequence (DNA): TGTGCCAGCAGTTTGCCGGGGGAAAGTGGAAACACCATATATTTT. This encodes CASSLPGESGNTIYF.

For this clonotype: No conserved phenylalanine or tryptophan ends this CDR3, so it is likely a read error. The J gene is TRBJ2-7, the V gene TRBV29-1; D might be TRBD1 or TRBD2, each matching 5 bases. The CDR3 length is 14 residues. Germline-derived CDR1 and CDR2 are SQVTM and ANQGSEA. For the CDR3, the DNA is TGCAGCGTTGAGAGAGGGGCCCCTACTTACGAACAGTACCTC. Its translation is CSVERGAPTYEQYL.

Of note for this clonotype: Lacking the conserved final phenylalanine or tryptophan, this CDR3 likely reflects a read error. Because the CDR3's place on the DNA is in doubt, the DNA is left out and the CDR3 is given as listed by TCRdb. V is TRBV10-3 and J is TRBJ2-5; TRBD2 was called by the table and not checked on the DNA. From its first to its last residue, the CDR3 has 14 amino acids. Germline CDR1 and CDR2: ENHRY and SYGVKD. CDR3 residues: CATVPGLAMETQYL.

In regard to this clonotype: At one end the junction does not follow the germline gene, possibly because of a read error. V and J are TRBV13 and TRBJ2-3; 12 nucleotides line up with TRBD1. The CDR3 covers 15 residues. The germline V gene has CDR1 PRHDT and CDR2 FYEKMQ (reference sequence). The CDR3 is CTSSPGTGGTDAHYF. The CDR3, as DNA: TGTACCAGTAGCCCTGGGACAGGGGGCACAGATGCGCACTATTTT. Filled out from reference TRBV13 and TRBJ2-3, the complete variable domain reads AAGVIQSPRHLIKEKRETATLKCYPIPRHDTVYWYQQGPGQDPQFLISFYEKMQSDKGSIPDRFSAQQFSDYHSELNMSSLELGDSALYFCTSSPGTGGTDAHYFGPGTRLTVL.

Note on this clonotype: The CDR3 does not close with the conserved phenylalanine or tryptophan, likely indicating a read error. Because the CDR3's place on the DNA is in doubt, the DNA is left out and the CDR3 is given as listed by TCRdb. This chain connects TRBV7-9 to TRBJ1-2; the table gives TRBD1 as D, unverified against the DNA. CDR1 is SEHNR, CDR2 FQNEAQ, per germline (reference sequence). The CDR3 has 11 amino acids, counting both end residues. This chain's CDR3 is CAGSPGRVGTL.

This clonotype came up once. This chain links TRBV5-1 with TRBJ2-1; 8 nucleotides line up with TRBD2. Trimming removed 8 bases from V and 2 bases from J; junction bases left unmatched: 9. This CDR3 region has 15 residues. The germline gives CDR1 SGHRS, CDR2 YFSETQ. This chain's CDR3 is CARMAGGAPYNEQFF. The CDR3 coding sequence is TGCGCCAGGATGGCGGGGGGCGCCCCCTACAATGAGCAGTTCTTC.

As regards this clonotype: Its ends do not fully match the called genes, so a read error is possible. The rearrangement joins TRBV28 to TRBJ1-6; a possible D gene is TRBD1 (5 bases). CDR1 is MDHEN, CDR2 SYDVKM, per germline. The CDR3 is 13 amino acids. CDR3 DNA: TGTGCCAGCAGTAGCAGGGTGGACTCATCCCTCCAATTT. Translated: CASSSRVDSSLQF.

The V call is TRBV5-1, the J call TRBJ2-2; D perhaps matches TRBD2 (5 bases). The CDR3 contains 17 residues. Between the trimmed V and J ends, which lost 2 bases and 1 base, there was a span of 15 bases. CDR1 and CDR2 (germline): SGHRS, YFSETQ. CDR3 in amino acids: CASSFEISGRNTGELFF. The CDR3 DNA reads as TGCGCCAGCAGCTTCGAAATTAGTGGGAGGAACACCGGGGAGCTGTTTTTT.

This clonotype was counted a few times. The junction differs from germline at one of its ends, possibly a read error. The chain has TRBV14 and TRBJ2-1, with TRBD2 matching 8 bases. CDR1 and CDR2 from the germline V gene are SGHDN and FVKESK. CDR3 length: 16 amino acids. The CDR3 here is CASSTVAGWVNNEQLF. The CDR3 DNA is TGTGCCAGCAGTACCGTAGCGGGATGGGTAAACAATGAGCAACTCTTC.

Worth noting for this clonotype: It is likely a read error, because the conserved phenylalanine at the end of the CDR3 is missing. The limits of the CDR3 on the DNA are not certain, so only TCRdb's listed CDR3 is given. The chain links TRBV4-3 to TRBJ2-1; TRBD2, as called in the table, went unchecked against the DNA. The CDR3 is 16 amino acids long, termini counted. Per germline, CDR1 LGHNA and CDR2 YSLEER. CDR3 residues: CASSQFPPPAENEQLL.

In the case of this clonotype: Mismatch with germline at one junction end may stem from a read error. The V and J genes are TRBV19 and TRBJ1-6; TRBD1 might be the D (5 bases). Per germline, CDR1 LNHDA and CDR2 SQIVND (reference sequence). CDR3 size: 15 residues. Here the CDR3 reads CVSSMMGDRGSPLHF. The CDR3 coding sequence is TGTGTCAGTAGTATGATGGGCGACAGAGGATCACCCCTCCACTTT.

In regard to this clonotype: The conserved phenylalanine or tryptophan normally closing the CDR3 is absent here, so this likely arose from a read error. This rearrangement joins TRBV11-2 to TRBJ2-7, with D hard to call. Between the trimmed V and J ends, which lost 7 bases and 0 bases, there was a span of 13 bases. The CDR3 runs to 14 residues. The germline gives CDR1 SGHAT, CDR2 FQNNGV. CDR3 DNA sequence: TGTGCCAGCATCTCTAATAGGAACTCCTACGAGCAGTACTTA. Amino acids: CASISNRNSYEQYL.

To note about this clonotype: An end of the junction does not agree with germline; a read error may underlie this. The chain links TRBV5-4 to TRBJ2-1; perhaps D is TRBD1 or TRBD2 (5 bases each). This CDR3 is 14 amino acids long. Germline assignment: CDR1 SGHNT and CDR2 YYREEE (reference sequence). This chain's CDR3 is CASGSSGTYYDQFF. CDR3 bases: TGTGCCAGCGGCTCCTCTGGGACCTACTATGATCAGTTCTTC.

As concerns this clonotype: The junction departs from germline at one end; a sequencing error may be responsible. The CDR3 DNA reads TGTACCAGCAGCTTAGATCATCGGGGTAGGGAGACCTGGGAGCTGTTTTTT. The encoded protein is CTSSLDHRGRETWELFF. This chain connects TRBV11-2 to TRBJ2-2; TRBD2 is a possible D gene (5 bases). CDR1 and CDR2 (germline): SGHAT, FQNNGV. The CDR3 is 17 amino acids.

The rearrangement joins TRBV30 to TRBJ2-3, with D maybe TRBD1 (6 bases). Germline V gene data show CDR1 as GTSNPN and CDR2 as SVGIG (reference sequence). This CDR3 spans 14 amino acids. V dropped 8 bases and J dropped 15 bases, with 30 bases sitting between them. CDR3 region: CAAHRGLRTDTHYF. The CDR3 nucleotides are TGTGCCGCACATAGGGGGTTGAGGACAGATACTCATTATTTT.

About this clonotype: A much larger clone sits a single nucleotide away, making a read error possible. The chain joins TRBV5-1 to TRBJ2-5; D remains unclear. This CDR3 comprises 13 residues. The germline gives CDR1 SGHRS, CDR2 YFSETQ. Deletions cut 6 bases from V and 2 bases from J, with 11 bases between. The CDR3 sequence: CASNLMQQETQYF. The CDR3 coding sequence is TGCGCCAGCAACCTCATGCAACAAGAGACCCAGTACTTC.

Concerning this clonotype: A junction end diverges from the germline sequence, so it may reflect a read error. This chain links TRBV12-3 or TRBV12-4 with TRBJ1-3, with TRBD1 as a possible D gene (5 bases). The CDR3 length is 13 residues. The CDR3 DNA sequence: TGTGCCTGCAGTCCCCACTCTGGACACCCCATATATTTT. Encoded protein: CACSPHSGHPIYF.

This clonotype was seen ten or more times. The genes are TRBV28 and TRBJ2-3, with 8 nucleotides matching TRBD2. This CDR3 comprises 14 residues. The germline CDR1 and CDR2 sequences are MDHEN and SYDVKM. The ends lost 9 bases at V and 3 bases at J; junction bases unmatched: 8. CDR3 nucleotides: TGTGCCAGTGTGTATCGGGGGGGGACAGATACGCAGTATTTT. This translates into CASVYRGGTDTQYF.